Below, one T cell receptor beta chain is given with its context. This record belongs to a study of OX40 agonist ivuxolimab in advanced cancers. Study-level background: Dosing consisted of intravenous ivuxolimab at 0.01 to 10 mg/kg every 2 weeks. The eligibility criteria allowed prior anti-PD-1, anti-PD-L1 or anti-CTLA-4 therapy, and approximately 40% had some.

The V gene lost 4 bases and the J gene lost 4 bases, with 4 bases spanning the gap. This CDR3 has 12 residues. The germline CDR1 and CDR2 sequences are WNHNN and SYGVQD (reference sequence). Libraries were prepared by immunoSEQ multiplex PCR; TCRdb keeps only in-frame clonotypes and omits some of them. This table has 75,000 to 80,000 clones, more than 70% appearing once. The J gene is TRBJ2-2, the V gene TRBV10-1, with D uncertain. This receptor was identified in an adult with an advanced solid tumor such as melanoma, head and neck, liver or kidney cancer. The material sequenced was CD4+ or CD8+ T cells sorted from blood, taken in a trial of the OX40 agonist ivuxolimab. CDR3 amino acids: CASSVGTGELFF. The DNA for the CDR3 is TGCGCCAGCAGTGTGGGCACCGGGGAGCTGTTTTTT.